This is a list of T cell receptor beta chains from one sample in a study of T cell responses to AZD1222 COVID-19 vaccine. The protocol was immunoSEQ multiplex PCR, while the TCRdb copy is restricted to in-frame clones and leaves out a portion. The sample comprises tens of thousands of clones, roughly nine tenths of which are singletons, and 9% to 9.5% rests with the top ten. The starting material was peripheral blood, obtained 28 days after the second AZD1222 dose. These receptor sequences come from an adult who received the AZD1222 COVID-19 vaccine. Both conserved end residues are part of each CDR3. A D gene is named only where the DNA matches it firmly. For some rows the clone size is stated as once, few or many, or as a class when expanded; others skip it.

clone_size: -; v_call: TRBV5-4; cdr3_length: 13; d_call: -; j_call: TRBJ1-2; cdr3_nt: TGTGCCAGCAGTCCAAAGGGTGGCTATGGCTACACCTTC; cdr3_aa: CASSPKGGYGYTF
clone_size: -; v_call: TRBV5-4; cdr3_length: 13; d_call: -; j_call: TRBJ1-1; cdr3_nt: TGTGCCAGCAGCTCCAGACGGGGCTTTGAAGCTTTCTTT; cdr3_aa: CASSSRRGFEAFF
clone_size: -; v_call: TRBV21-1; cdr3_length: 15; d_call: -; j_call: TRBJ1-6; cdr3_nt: TGTGCCAGCAGCAACCCGAGCTCCTATAATTCACCCCTCCACTTT; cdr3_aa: CASSNPSSYNSPLHF
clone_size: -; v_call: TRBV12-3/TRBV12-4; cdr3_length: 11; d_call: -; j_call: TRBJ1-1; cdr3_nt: TGTGCCACGGGGGGGAACACTGAAGCTTTCTTT; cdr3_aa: CATGGNTEAFF
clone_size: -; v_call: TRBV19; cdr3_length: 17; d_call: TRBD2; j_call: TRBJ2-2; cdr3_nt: TGTGCCAGTAGTATAGATCGGGCTAGCGGTTACACCGGGGAGCTGTTTTTT; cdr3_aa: CASSIDRASGYTGELFF
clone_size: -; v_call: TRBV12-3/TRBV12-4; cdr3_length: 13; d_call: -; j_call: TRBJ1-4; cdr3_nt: TGTGCCAGCAGTATAGGTGAGGGCCCGAAACTGTTTTTT; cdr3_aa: CASSIGEGPKLFF
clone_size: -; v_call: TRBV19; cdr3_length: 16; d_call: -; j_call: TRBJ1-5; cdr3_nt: TGTGCCAGTAGTAACCCCAGGGGTAGAAGCAATCAGCCCCAGCATTTT; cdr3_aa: CASSNPRGRSNQPQHF
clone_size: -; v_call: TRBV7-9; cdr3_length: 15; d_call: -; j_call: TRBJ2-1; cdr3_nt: TGTGCCAGCAGTCCTCCGGGGGAATCCTACAATGAGCAGTTCTTC; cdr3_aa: CASSPPGESYNEQFF
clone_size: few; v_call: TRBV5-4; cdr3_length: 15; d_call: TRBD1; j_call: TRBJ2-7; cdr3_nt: TGTGCCAGCAGCTTGGGGGGACAGGGTCTTTACGAGCAGTACTTC; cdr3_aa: CASSLGGQGLYEQYF
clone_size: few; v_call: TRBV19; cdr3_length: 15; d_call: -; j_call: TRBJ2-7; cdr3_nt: TGTGCCAGTAGTCCAAGGGGGGTGAGCTCCTACGAGCAGTACTTC; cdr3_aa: CASSPRGVSSYEQYF
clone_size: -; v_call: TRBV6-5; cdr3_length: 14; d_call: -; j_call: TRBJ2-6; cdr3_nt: TGTGCCAGCAGTCCGGTCTCTGGGGCCAACGTCCTGACTTTC; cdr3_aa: CASSPVSGANVLTF
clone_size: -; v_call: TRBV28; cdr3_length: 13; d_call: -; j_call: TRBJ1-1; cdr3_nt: TGTGCCAGCACCTTCTTAGGGGTCACTGAAGCTTTCTTT; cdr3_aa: CASTFLGVTEAFF
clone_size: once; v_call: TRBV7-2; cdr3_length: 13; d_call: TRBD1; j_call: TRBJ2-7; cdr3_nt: TGTGCCAGCAGCACTGGGACAGGAGGCGAGCAGTACTTC; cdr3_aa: CASSTGTGGEQYF
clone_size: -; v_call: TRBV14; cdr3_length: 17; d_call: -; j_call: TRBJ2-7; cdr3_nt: TGTGCCAGCAGCCAAGATCTGTCCCCGGGATACTCCTACGAGCAGTACTTC; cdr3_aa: CASSQDLSPGYSYEQYF
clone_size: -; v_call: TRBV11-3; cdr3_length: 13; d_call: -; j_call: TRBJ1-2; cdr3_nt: TGTGCCAGCAGCTTAGGTCTGTCTTGGGGCTACACCTTC; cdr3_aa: CASSLGLSWGYTF
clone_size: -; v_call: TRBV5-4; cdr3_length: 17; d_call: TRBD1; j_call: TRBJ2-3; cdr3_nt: TGTGCCAGCAGCACAGGAAGGACAGGCATCAGCACAGATACGCAGTATTTT; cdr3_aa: CASSTGRTGISTDTQYF
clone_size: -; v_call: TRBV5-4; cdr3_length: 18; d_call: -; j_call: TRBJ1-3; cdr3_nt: TGTGCCAGCAGCAGATCTCCGACGGAAACTTTCTCTGGAAACACCATATATTTT; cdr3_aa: CASSRSPTETFSGNTIYF
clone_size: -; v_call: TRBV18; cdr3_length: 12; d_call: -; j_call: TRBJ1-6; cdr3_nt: TGTGCCAGCTCAGGACAGAATTCACCCCTCCACTTT; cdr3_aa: CASSGQNSPLHF
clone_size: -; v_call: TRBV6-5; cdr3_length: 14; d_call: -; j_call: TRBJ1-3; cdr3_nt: TGTGCCAGCAGTTCGACGGTCTCTGGAAACACCATATATTTT; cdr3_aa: CASSSTVSGNTIYF
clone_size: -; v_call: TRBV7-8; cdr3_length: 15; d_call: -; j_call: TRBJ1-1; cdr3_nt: TGTGCCAGCAGCGTTGGGGCCAACCGGAACACTGAAGCTTTCTTT; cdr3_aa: CASSVGANRNTEAFF
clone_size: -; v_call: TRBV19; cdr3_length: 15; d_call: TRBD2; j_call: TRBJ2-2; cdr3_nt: TGTGCCAGTAGTGAGACTAGCGGGAGGCGGGGGGAGCTGTTTTTT; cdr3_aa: CASSETSGRRGELFF
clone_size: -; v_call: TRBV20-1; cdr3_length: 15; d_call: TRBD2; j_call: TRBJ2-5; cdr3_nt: TGCAGTGCTAGTCGGGGGGGAGACCATCAAGAGACCCAGTACTTC; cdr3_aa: CSASRGGDHQETQYF
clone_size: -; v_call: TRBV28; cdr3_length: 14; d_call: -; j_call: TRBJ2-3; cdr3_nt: TGTGCCAGCAGAGACGCACAGCGGGCAGATACGCAGTATTTT; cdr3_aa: CASRDAQRADTQYF
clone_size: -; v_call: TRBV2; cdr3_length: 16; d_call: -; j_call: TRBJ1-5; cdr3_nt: TGTGCCAGCAGTGAAGCGCTTCGGGGTAGCAATCAGCCCCAGCATTTT; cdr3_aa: CASSEALRGSNQPQHF
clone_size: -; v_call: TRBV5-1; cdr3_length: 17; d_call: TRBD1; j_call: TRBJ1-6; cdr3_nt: TGCGCCAGCAGCTTAACCGGGACAGGGGGCCCTTATTCGCCCCTCCACTTT; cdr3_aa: CASSLTGTGGPYSPLHF
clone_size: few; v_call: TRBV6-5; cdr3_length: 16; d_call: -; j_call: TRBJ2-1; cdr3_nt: TGTGCCAGCAGTTACTCAGGGGGAAGCTCCTACAATGAGCAGTTCTTC; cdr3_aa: CASSYSGGSSYNEQFF
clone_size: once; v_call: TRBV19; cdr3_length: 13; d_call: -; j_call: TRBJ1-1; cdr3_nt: TGTGCCAGTCAAATCTCCAGAAGAACTGAAGCTTTCTTT; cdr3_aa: CASQISRRTEAFF
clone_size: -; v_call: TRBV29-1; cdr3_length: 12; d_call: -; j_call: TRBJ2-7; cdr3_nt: TGCAGCGCCCGACGGGAGAGTTACGAGCAGTACTTC; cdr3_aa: CSARRESYEQYF
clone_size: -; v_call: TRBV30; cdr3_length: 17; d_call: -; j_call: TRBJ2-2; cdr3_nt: TGTGCCTGGAGTTACCGGGAAAAAAATACGAACACCGGGGAGCTGTTTTTT; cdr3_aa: CAWSYREKNTNTGELFF
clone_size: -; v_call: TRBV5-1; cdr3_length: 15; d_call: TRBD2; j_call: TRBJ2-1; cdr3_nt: TGCGCCAGCAGCACCGGGACTAGCGAGTACAATGAGCAGTTCTTC; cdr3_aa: CASSTGTSEYNEQFF
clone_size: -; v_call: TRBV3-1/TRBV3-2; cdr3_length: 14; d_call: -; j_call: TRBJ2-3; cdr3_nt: TGTGCCAGCAGCCGCGGGGGCCCGACGGATACGCAGTATTTT; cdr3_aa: CASSRGGPTDTQYF
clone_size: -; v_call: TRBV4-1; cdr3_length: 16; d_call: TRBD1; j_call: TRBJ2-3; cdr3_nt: TGCGCCAGCAGCGTAGACCGGGACAGGGGAGTGGATACGCAGTATTTT; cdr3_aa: CASSVDRDRGVDTQYF
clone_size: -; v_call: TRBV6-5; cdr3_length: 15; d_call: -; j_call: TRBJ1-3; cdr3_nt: TGTGCCAGCAGCAGACTCTTTAGCTCTGGAAACACCATATATTTT; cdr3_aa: CASSRLFSSGNTIYF
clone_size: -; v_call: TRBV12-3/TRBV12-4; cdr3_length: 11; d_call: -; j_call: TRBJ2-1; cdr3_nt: TGTGCCAGCAGGTTATACAATGAGCAGTTCTTC; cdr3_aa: CASRLYNEQFF
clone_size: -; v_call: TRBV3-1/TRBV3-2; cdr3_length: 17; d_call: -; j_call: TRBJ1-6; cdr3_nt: TGTGCCAGCAGCTACGATCAATCGAGCTCCTATAATTCACCCCTCCACTTT; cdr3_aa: CASSYDQSSSYNSPLHF
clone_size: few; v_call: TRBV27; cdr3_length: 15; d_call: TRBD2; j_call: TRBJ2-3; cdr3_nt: TGTGCCAGCAGTTTAGGGGGAGGGGTCACAGATACGCAGTATTTT; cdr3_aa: CASSLGGGVTDTQYF
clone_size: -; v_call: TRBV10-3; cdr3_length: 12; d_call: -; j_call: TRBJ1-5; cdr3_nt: TGTGCCATCAGTGCTCACGATCAGCCCCAGCATTTT; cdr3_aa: CAISAHDQPQHF
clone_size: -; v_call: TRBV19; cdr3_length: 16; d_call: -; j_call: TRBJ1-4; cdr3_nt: TGTGCCAGTAGTATGGACAGAACGGCCGCAGATGAAAAACTGTTTTTT; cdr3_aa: CASSMDRTAADEKLFF
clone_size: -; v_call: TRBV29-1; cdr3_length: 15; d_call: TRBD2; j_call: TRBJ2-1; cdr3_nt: TGCAGCGCCGGGCGGGCTAGCGGGAGATACAATGAGCAGTTCTTC; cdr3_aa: CSAGRASGRYNEQFF
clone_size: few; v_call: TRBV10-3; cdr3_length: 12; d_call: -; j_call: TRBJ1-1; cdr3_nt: TGTGCCACTCAGGAGGGTTGGGGGGGAGCTTTCTTT; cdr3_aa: CATQEGWGGAFF
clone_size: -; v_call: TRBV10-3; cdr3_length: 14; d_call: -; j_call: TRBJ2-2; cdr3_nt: TGTGCCATCAGTCGGGTCCCGAACACCGGGGAGCTGTTTTTT; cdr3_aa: CAISRVPNTGELFF
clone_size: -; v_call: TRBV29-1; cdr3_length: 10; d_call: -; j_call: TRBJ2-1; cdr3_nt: TGCAGCGCTCAGAACAATGAGCAGTTCTTC; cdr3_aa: CSAQNNEQFF
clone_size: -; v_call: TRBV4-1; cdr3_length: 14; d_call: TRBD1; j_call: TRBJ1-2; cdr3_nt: TGCGCCAGCAGCCACGGGGGACAGGGGTATGGCTACACCTTC; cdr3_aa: CASSHGGQGYGYTF
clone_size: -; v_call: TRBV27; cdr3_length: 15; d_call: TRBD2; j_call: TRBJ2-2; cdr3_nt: TGTGCCAGCAGTTCTGGGACTACCCCGGCCAGGGAGCTGTTTTTT; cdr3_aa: CASSSGTTPARELFF
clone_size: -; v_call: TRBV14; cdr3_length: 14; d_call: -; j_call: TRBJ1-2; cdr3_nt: TGTGCCAGCAGCCAAGAAGCCTATATCTATGGCTACACCTTC; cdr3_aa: CASSQEAYIYGYTF
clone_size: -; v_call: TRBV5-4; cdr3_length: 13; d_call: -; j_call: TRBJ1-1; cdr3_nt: TGTGCCAGCAGCTTGATGTTGAACACTGAAGCTTTCTTT; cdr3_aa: CASSLMLNTEAFF
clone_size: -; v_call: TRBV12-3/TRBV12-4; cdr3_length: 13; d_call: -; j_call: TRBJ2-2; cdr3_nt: TGTGCCAGCAGTTTGAAGCCCCCCGGGGAGCTGTTTTTT; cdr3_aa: CASSLKPPGELFF
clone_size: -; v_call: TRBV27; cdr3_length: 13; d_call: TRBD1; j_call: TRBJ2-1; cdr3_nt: TGTGCCAGCCTACAGGGGGCAGGTAATGAGCAGTTCTTC; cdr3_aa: CASLQGAGNEQFF
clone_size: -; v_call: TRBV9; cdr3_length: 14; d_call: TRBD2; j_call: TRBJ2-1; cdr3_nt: TGTGCCAGCAGCGTAGGTGTAGCGGGGCATGAGCAGTTCTTC; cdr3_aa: CASSVGVAGHEQFF
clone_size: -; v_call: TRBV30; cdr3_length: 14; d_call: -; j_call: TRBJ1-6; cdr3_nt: TGTGCCTGGAGTGGAGCAAGGGACGTCTCACCCCTCCACTTT; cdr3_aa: CAWSGARDVSPLHF